This TCR beta chain was recorded in a study of blood T cells in healthy people across ages. Together with a sample-barcoded 5' primer, a J-beta primer mix was included in a second PCR lasting roughly 7 to 11 cycles. Using its own MiXCR run on the 5' RACE reads, TCRdb lists one record per CDR3 protein. The sample holds 1.8 million or so distinct CDR3 sequences, more than 35% seen once. Germline lookup yields CDR1 MDHEN and CDR2 SYDVKM. V lost 6 bases to trimming and J lost 1 base, with 30 bases between them. The CDR3 is 20 amino acids. Source material: blood. The origin of this receptor is a human donor in good health. This chain joins TRBV28 and TRBJ1-1, with D unresolved. Here the CDR3 reads CASSTAPLTHRKGSNTEAFF. The CDR3 nucleotides are TGTGCCAGCAGCACCGCCCCCTTGACCCATCGAAAGGGATCGAACACTGAAGCTTTCTTT.